This is a list of T cell receptor beta chains from one sample in a study of T-cell memory formation after mild COVID-19. TCRdb re-called the 5' RACE reads with MiXCR, one entry per CDR3 protein. This sample has approximately 450,000 distinct CDR3 sequences, with 15% to 20% found just once. Sample: PBMCs or a T cell subset sorted from them (not recorded which). These receptors came from an adult woman who had mild COVID-19 (a few samples of this study predate the infection). Cell type and time point are not known. Each CDR3 is given with its conserved first and last residue. The D gene is left open where the match is weak.

>-|TRBJ2-4|TRBV20-1
CSARGRGWVSKNIQYF
>-|TRBJ2-3|TRBV7-2
CASSWDRGTDTQYF
>TRBD1|TRBJ1-5|TRBV12-3/TRBV12-4
CASSLQGNNQPQHF
>TRBD1|TRBJ2-1|TRBV6-6
CASILQGGLEQFF
>-|TRBJ1-1|TRBV7-9
CASTFGLMNTEAFF
>-|TRBJ2-2|TRBV9
CASSSVLAGGSGELFF
>-|TRBJ2-5|TRBV12-3/TRBV12-4
CASSPSPFLETQYF
>-|TRBJ1-2|TRBV20-1
CSALAPGQGPGYTF
>TRBD2|TRBJ2-5|TRBV5-1
CASSRGTSGEETQYF
>-|TRBJ2-5|TRBV5-1
CASSLQSQETQYF
>-|TRBJ1-1|TRBV7-6
CASSFWVRTEAFF
>-|TRBJ2-7|TRBV5-1
CASSEGQLYEQYF
>TRBD2|TRBJ2-3|TRBV12-3/TRBV12-4
CASSFGTSAADTQYF
>-|TRBJ2-2|TRBV5-1
CASSEGNTGELFF
>-|TRBJ2-7|TRBV7-9
CASSLALGDYEQYF
>TRBD2|TRBJ2-3|TRBV6-2/TRBV6-3
CASSYSAGGSDTQYF
>-|TRBJ1-2|TRBV6-5
CASSFRANNYGYTF
>TRBD2|TRBJ2-3|TRBV5-1
CASSARTSGATDTQYF
>-|TRBJ1-5|TRBV30
CAWSVPRSNQPQHF
>-|TRBJ1-2|TRBV12-3/TRBV12-4
CASSYGGGDYGYTF
>TRBD1|TRBJ2-5|TRBV6-6
CASGQGMSETQYF
>TRBD1|TRBJ2-1|TRBV4-3
CASSQDPGQANEQFF
>-|TRBJ2-5|TRBV6-5
CASSYPPPGETQYF
>-|TRBJ2-1|TRBV29-1
CSVEWIYNEQFF
>-|TRBJ1-2|TRBV6-6
CASSQMGVGIYGYTF
>TRBD1|TRBJ1-5|TRBV7-2
CASSLARQGVGSQPQHF
>-|TRBJ1-6|TRBV5-1
CASSLEAQGNSPLHF
>-|TRBJ2-3|TRBV12-3/TRBV12-4
CASSLRSRVDTQYF
>-|TRBJ1-1|TRBV4-3
CASSHEVGTEAFF
>TRBD2|TRBJ2-7|TRBV6-2/TRBV6-3
CAAGGRFSYEQYF
>-|TRBJ1-1|TRBV25-1
CASTRWGNTEAFF
>TRBD2|TRBJ2-2|TRBV4-3
CASSQDGGSSTGELFF
>-|TRBJ1-3|TRBV15
CATSRDIGGDTIYF
>-|TRBJ2-5|TRBV21-1
CASSKYGQGGRTQYF
>TRBD1|TRBJ2-2|TRBV7-9
CASPGQKNTGELFF
>-|TRBJ1-1|TRBV7-9
CASSPQGTQGMNTEAFF
>TRBD1|TRBJ2-5|TRBV7-9
CASSPNRGHIDRETQYF
>-|TRBJ2-7|TRBV5-1
CASSLEAPAYEQYF
>TRBD1|TRBJ2-7|TRBV5-1
CASSLGTGTVYYEQYF
>-|TRBJ2-2|TRBV5-1
CASSLTTVGSGELFF
>-|TRBJ2-1|TRBV6-4
CASARGLDSYNEQFF
>-|TRBJ2-3|TRBV5-1
CASSQGLLRGTDTQYF
>TRBD1|TRBJ1-2|TRBV12-3/TRBV12-4
CASSLGTGFYGYTF
>-|TRBJ2-3|TRBV7-8
CASSLFVSVGTTDTQYF
>-|TRBJ2-3|TRBV12-3/TRBV12-4
CASSLAYGTDTQYF
>-|TRBJ1-2|TRBV12-3/TRBV12-4
CASSGRVGPTYGYTF
>TRBD2|TRBJ2-5|TRBV19
CASSPSGGPQYF
>TRBD1|TRBJ1-1|TRBV25-1
CASRQGNTEAFF
>TRBD2|TRBJ2-1|TRBV6-6
CASSYPAELAPWGNEQFF
>-|TRBJ1-5|TRBV5-6
CASSLRGRPQHF
>-|TRBJ2-7|TRBV6-2/TRBV6-3
CASSSPGTRSEQYF
>TRBD2|TRBJ2-1|TRBV7-9
CASSPARGDEQFF
>-|TRBJ1-2|TRBV9
CASVGSWHGYTF
>TRBD1|TRBJ2-3|TRBV4-1
CASLGRSGQGLTDTQYF
>-|TRBJ1-4|TRBV20-1
CSAPARGKEKLFF